This T cell receptor (beta chain) was identified in a study of high-grade serous ovarian cancer treatment subgroups. General study findings and limits: The analyses considered CDR3 and ignored CDR1 and CDR2. Spatial context was lost because tumors were sequenced in bulk.

Tumor samples were taken before definitive surgery or chemotherapy. Assay: immunoSEQ multiplex PCR; the TCRdb copy retains only in-frame clones and omits some. The sample holds approximately 5,000 clones, about 70% seen once. Notes on this clone: As yet, its antigen is unknown.

The germline gives CDR1 SGHDN, CDR2 FVKESK. V lost 5 bases to trimming and J lost 2 bases, with 18 bases between them. The CDR3 is 16 residues long. Sequencing was done on a sample of tumor tissue. This sequence joins TRBV14 and TRBJ1-1; D gene uncertain. This clonotype was sampled from a human donor with high-grade serous ovarian cancer. CDR3 sequence: CASSSGFQLFNTEAFF. As DNA, the CDR3 is TGTGCCAGCAGCTCTGGGTTTCAGTTGTTTAACACTGAAGCTTTCTTT.